The clone carrying this T cell receptor beta chain has just a few counts. Antigen unknown. This sample was taken from a study of T cells in Graves' hyperthyroidism and ophthalmopathy. Trimming pared 5 bases from V and 2 bases from J, leaving 15 bases between. The CDR3 consists of 16 residues. It was RNA transcripts that yielded the amplified TCR beta CDR3 regions. HTBI primers were used for first-round RT-PCR of the TCR CDR3. Using its own MiXCR run on the multiplex PCR reads, TCRdb lists one record per CDR3 protein. The sample shows 600,000 to 850,000 distinct CDR3 sequences, 18% of them seen only once. Findings and caveats of the study: Ophthalmopathy, as predicted by the model, came a median roughly 6.3 months after the prediction.

Diagnosis of hyperthyroidism was new in patients aged 18 to 65, and its duration was under 2 months. V usage is TRBV12-3 or TRBV12-4 and J usage is TRBJ2-2; possible D gene TRBD1, 5 bases. The sample comprised blood. The sequence was obtained from a woman aged 45-59 years with Graves' hyperthyroidism that later progressed to Graves' ophthalmopathy. CDR3 amino acids: CASSGGRGPNTGELFF. CDR3 in DNA: TGTGCCAGCAGTGGTGGAAGGGGCCCTAACACCGGGGAGCTGTTTTTT.